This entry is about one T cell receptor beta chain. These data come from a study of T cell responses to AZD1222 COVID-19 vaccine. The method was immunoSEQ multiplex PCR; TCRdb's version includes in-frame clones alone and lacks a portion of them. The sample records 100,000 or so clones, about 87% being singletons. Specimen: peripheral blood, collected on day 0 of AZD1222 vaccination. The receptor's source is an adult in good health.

DNA for the CDR3: TGTGCCAGCAGCTTAGGAGGGGACAGGGGTATCTCCATCCTACGCGAGCAGTACTTC. Its translation: CASSLGGDRGISILREQYF. The V and J genes are TRBV7-9 and TRBJ2-7; 10 nucleotides line up with TRBD1. V lost 1 base, J lost 6 bases, and 18 bases stayed unmatched. The germline V gene has CDR1 SEHNR and CDR2 FQNEAQ (reference sequence). The CDR3 consists of 19 residues.